One and the same sample provided the 10 T cell receptor beta chains below, sequenced in a study of T cells in Graves' hyperthyroidism and ophthalmopathy. TCR beta CDR3 region amplification was performed from RNA transcripts. In the first-round RT-PCR of the TCR CDR3, the HTBI primer set was used. TCRdb used MiXCR to reprocess the multiplex PCR reads, holding one entry per CDR3 protein. The table includes about 400,000 distinct CDR3 sequences, more than 15% detected once. The sample was blood. These TCRs come from a young woman with Graves' hyperthyroidism that later progressed to Graves' ophthalmopathy.

This clonotype was seen only a few times. V is TRBV24-1 and J is TRBJ2-3; 9 bases are a match to TRBD2. The germline V gene encodes CDR1 KGHDR and CDR2 SFDVKD. CDR3 length: 16 residues. The trim removed 6 bases at V and 0 bases at J, leaving 6 bases unmatched. This CDR3 is CATSPTSGGSTDTQYF. As DNA, the CDR3 is TGTGCCACCAGTCCGACTAGCGGAGGGAGCACAGATACGCAGTATTTT.

This clonotype has ten or more counts. This chain links TRBV5-5 with TRBJ2-5, with 9 bases aligning to TRBD1. Germline CDR1 and CDR2: SGHKS and YYEKEE (reference sequence). V trimming: 4 bases; J trimming: 4 bases; junction bases outside the gene matches: 8. The CDR3 runs to 15 residues. CDR3 bases: TGTGCCAGCAGCGGGATGACAGGGGGGGGAGAGACCCAGTACTTC. Its translation is CASSGMTGGGETQYF.

This clonotype has more than one count but fewer than ten. The chain uses TRBV20-1 and TRBJ2-7; 12 bases are shared with TRBD2. CDR1 and CDR2 (germline): DFQATT, SNEGSKA (reference sequence). The CDR3 totals 15 residues. V shed 4 bases, J shed 3 bases, and the junction held 7 bases outside the gene matches. In nucleotides, the CDR3 is TGCAGTGCTAACAGACTAGCGGGAGATCGCTACGAGCAGTACTTC. This sequence encodes CSANRLAGDRYEQYF.

This clonotype was recorded a few times. The chain has TRBV6-5 and TRBJ1-4; TRBD1 aligns across 9 bases. Germline V gene sequence: CDR1 MNHEY, CDR2 SVGAGI. CDR3 size: 15 residues. The V and J ends lost 2 bases and 8 bases, in that order; junction bases with no gene match: 6. CDR3 in amino acids: CASSYHRGLDEKLFF. The DNA of the CDR3 is TGTGCCAGCAGTTACCACAGGGGGCTGGACGAAAAACTGTTTTTT.

This clonotype has only a few counts. The genes are TRBV6-1 and TRBJ2-7, with D possibly called TRBD1 or TRBD2 (6 bases each). The V and J ends lost 6 bases and 5 bases respectively, with 20 bases between them. From germline, CDR1 is MNHNS and CDR2 SASEGT. The CDR3 is 15 amino acids. CDR3 region: CASSPTRGTRDEQYF. In DNA form, the CDR3 reads TGTGCCAGCAGCCCAACCCGCGGGACACGGGACGAGCAGTACTTC.

This clonotype came up many times. The chain combines TRBV2 with TRBJ2-5, with D possibly called TRBD1 or TRBD2 (5 bases each). The length of the CDR3 is 13 residues. Per the germline V gene, CDR1 is SNHLY and CDR2 is FYNNEI. Trimming removed 7 bases from V and 2 bases from J, with 11 bases in between. CDR3 coding DNA: TGTGCCAGCATGGGGACCGGACAAGAGACCCAGTACTTC. Its protein is CASMGTGQETQYF.

This chain joins TRBV10-3 and TRBJ2-3; D gene unclear. The CDR3 consists of 16 residues. Germline V gene sequence: CDR1 ENHRY, CDR2 SYGVKD. The ends were cut back, 8 bases at V and 0 bases at J, with 18 bases in the middle. The CDR3 loop is CAIRQGGTSSTDTQYF. The CDR3, as DNA: TGTGCCATCCGCCAAGGCGGAACCTCTAGCACAGATACGCAGTATTTT.

This clonotype was detected ten times or more. This rearrangement joins TRBV2 to TRBJ2-7; tentatively, D is TRBD1 (6 bases). The V end was cut by 2 bases, the J end by 2 bases, with 13 bases between. The CDR3 loop spans 15 amino acids. From germline, CDR1 is SNHLY and CDR2 FYNNEI. The CDR3 sequence is CASSEQGTEAYEQYF. Here the CDR3 DNA reads TGTGCCAGCAGTGAACAGGGGACGGAGGCCTACGAGCAGTACTTC.

This clonotype was seen only a few times. Here the CDR3 reads CASSLDRRSGSGNTIYF. The CDR3 DNA is TGTGCCAGCAGCTTAGATCGTCGGTCAGGCTCTGGAAACACCATATATTTT. The V and J genes are TRBV11-2 and TRBJ1-3; no firm D call. CDR3 length: 17 amino acids. V was shortened by 0 bases and J by 0 bases, with 12 bases between the two germline ends. Germline-derived CDR1 and CDR2 are SGHAT and FQNNGV.

This clonotype has at least ten counts. V gene TRBV2 combines with J gene TRBJ2-7; 7 bases line up with TRBD1. Germline trimming cut 5 bases from V and 2 bases from J; bases unmatched to any gene: 12. The CDR3 consists of 16 residues. Germline V gene sequence: CDR1 SNHLY, CDR2 FYNNEI. CDR3 DNA: TGTGCCAGCAGTCTCCCACGAGGGGGCGGGCCCTACGAGCAGTACTTC. It is translated as CASSLPRGGGPYEQYF. Full variable domain (missing parts from reference TRBV2 and TRBJ2-7): EPEVTQTPSHQVTQMGQEVILRCVPISNHLYFYWYRQILGQKVEFLVSFYNNEISEKSEIFDDQFSVERPDGSNFTLKIRSTKLEDSAMYFCASSLPRGGGPYEQYFGPGTRLTVT.